This T cell receptor (beta chain) was recorded in a study of PD-1 blockade in classical Hodgkin lymphoma. Every single patient, without exception, relapsed after autologous stem cell transplantation, and brentuximab vedotin exposure varied. Best responses fell into complete response, partial response or progressive disease. Findings and limits, study-wide: Whoever responded completely had baseline diversity much like that seen in newly diagnosed patients. By C4D1, CD4+ diversity increased significantly, especially in complete responders. Repertoires differed for reasons still undefined, possibly disease activity or prior therapy.

There are 15 residues in the CDR3. Germline assignment: CDR1 SQVTM and CDR2 ANQGSEA. V was cut by 6 bases and J by 4 bases, with 22 bases left in between. Using immunoSEQ multiplex PCR, the repertoire was profiled, and TCRdb retains in-frame clones only, with some absent. There are about 43,000 clones in the sample; roughly 78% occur only once, and around 2.8% lies in the top ten. Notes on this clone: The antigen is undetermined.

This clonotype was obtained from a human donor with classical Hodgkin lymphoma. Material: peripheral blood mononuclear cells (PBMCs), obtained before the second cycle of nivolumab. The chain joins TRBV29-1 to TRBJ2-7; D is tentatively TRBD1 or TRBD2 (5 bases each). The CDR3 DNA reads TGCAGCGTCCTCAAACTTTCTGGGACGAATTACGAGCAGTACTTC. Amino acid sequence: CSVLKLSGTNYEQYF.